The clone carrying this T cell receptor beta chain was detected many times. This record belongs to a study of T-cell reconstitution after alpha-beta-depleted transplantation in children. Unique molecular identifiers were incorporated when the TCRbeta library was constructed. TCRdb reprocessed the PCR reads with MiXCR, giving one entry per CDR3 protein. The sample includes about 190,000 distinct CDR3 sequences, roughly 7.5% of them seen just once. The sequence came from a human donor who donated a stem cell graft to a child with Wiskott-Aldrich syndrome. Source: PBMCs from the stem cell graft donor, taken from the stem cell graft.

CDR3 region: CASSIDGGGGTEAFF. CDR3 sequence (DNA): TGTGCCAGTAGTATCGACGGTGGGGGGGGCACTGAAGCTTTCTTT. The chain combines TRBV19 with TRBJ1-1; perhaps TRBD1 as D (5 bases). Between the trimmed V and J ends, which lost 3 bases and 4 bases, there was a span of 15 bases. Germline V CDR1 and CDR2: LNHDA, SQIVND (reference sequence). The CDR3 runs to 15 residues.